The subject of this entry is one TCR beta chain. Its antigen is as yet unknown. V was shortened by 2 bases and J by 0 bases, with 7 bases between the two germline ends. This CDR3 has 14 amino acids. The sample is drawn from a study of vaccination and CD4 T cells after COVID-19. Study overall: Vaccination of participants consisted of two doses of either BNT162b2 or mRNA-1273 vaccine. Collection of post-COVID samples occurred a median roughly 110 days after diagnosis, spanning a range of 35 to 161. For post-vaccine samples, collection took place a median approximately 77 days after dose two, ranging from 14 to 241.

Study-wide findings and caveats: Looking at convalescent patients, 304 of their 307 vaccine-specific clones were spike mono-reactive.

A single record per CDR3 protein comes from TCRdb applying MiXCR to the PCR reads. The table has some 18,000 distinct CDR3 sequences, over 45% seen once; the top ten hold roughly 1.1%. Here the sequenced sample was CD4+ T cells from blood, taken after SARS-CoV-2 vaccination. The genes are TRBV12-3 or TRBV12-4 and TRBJ2-5; weak D call: TRBD2 (6 bases). This TCR came from a human donor who had recovered from COVID-19. The CDR3 protein is CASSLRLDQETQYF. The CDR3 nucleotides are TGTGCCAGCAGTTTACGACTAGACCAAGAGACCCAGTACTTC.